This paragraph reports one TCR beta chain. What it binds is unknown. This sample was taken from a study of T cell repertoires in cytomegalovirus infection. Study in general: Public TCR beta signatures were indicative of both CMV infection and a matching HLA type. Notes on the study in general: The ex vivo response was dominated by HLA-C-restricted CMV-specific TCR beta clonotypes. The cumulative frequency of public TCR beta families distinguished individuals who carried CMV together with the relevant HLA.

The CDR3 length is 14 residues. CDR1 and CDR2 from the germline V gene are SNHLY and FYNNEI. The ends were cut back, 10 bases at V and 4 bases at J, with 16 bases in the middle. One entry per CDR3 protein, called by TCRdb with MiXCR from the reads. The table shows approximately 250,000 distinct CDR3 sequences, with 9% to 15% occurring only once. The receptor was derived from a human donor in good health (CMV status not recorded). Some clones in this sample may be carry-over from other donors' samples. Sequencing was carried out using PBMCs. V is TRBV2 and J is TRBJ2-2; D gene uncertain. The CDR3 sequence is CATEDWRGTGELFF. CDR3 nucleotides: TGTGCCACCGAAGACTGGCGAGGCACCGGGGAGCTGTTTTTT.